The text below deals with one T cell receptor (beta chain). Its antigen is unidentified. Looked up from germline, CDR1 is LGHNA and CDR2 is YSLEER. V dropped 0 bases and J dropped 3; count of bases not matched to a gene: 1. The CDR3 spans 15 residues. TCRdb fed the PCR reads into MiXCR, producing one record per CDR3 protein. The sample consists of a few hundred thousand distinct CDR3 sequences, over 20% of them appearing once. The data were obtained in a study of molecular identifiers for immune sequencing clone quantification. Overall study results and limits: Detectable among over 900,000 naive cells, according to reports, was Jurkat TCR RNA spiked in from one cell.

The V call is TRBV4-3, the J call TRBJ2-1; 8 nucleotides align to TRBD1. The specimen was naive CD8+ T cells from blood, with Jurkat cell RNA spiked in. Subset in this sample: FACS-sorted CD8+CD4-CCR7+CD45RA+ naive T cells. The sequence came from a human donor in good health. Some libraries in this study had Jurkat cell RNA spiked in. CDR3 protein: CASSQDRGLYNEQFF. The CDR3 DNA follows: TGCGCCAGCAGCCAAGACAGGGGGCTCTACAATGAGCAGTTCTTC.